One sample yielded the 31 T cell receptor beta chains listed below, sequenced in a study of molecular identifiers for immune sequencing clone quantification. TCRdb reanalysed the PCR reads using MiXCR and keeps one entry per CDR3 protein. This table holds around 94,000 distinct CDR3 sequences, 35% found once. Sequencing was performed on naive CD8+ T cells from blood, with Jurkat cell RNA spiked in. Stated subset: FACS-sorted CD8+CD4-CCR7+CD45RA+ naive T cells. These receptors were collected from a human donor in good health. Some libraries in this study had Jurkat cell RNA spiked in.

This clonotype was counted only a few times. The CDR3, as DNA: TGTGCCAGCAGCTGGGACAGTTACACAGATACGCAGTATTTT. Its translation is CASSWDSYTDTQYF. This chain uses TRBV5-5 with TRBJ2-3; 7 nucleotides match TRBD1. Germline V lookup: CDR1 SGHKS, CDR2 YYEKEE (reference sequence). V dropped 3 bases and J dropped 2; count of bases not matched to a gene: 3. This CDR3 region has 14 residues.

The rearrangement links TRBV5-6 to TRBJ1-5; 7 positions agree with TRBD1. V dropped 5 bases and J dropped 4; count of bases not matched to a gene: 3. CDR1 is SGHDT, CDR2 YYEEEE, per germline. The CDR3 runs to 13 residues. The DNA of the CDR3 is TGTGCCAGCAGTAGGGGGCCAAATCAGCCCCAGCATTTT. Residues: CASSRGPNQPQHF.

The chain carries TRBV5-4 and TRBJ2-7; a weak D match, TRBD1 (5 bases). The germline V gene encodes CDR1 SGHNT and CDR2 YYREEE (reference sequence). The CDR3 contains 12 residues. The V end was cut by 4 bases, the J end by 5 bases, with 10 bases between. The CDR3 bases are TGTGCCAGCAGCGCCACCAGGGACGAGCAGTACTTC. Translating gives CASSATRDEQYF.

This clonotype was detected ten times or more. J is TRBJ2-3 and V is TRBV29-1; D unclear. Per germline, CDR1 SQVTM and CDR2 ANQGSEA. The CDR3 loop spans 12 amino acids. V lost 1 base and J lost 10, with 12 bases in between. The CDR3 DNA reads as TGCAGCGTTGAAGTGCGGTCCTGGGCGCAGTATTTT. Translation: CSVEVRSWAQYF.

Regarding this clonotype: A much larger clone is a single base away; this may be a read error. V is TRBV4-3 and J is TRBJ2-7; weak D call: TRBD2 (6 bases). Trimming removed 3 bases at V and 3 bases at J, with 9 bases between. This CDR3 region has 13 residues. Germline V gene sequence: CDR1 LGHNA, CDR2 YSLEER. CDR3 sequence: CASSQGLHYEQYF. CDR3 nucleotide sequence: TGCGCCAGCAGCCAGGGACTGCACTACGAGCAGTACTTC.

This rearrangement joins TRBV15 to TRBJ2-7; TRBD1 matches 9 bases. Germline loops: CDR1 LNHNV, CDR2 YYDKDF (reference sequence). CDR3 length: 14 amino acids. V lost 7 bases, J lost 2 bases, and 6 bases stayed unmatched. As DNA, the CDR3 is TGTGCCACCAAACCGGGACAGGGAGCCTACGAGCAGTACTTC. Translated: CATKPGQGAYEQYF.

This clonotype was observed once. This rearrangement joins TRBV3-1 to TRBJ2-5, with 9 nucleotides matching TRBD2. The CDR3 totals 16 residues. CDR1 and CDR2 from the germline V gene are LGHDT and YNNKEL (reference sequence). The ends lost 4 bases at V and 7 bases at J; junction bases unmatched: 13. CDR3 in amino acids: CASSPWREGMIVTQYF. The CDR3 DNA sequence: TGTGCCAGCAGCCCGTGGCGGGAGGGGATGATTGTGACCCAGTACTTC.

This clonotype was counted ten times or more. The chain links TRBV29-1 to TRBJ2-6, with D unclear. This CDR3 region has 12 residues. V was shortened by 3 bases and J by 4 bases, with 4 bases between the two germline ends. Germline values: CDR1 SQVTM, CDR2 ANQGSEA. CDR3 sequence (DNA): TGCAGCGTTGACTCCGGGGCCAACGTCCTGACTTTC. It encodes CSVDSGANVLTF.

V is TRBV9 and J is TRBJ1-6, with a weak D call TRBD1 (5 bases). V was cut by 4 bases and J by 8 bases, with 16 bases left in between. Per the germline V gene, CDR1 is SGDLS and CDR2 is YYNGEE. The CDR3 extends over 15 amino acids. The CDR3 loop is CASSIDGGDDSPLHF. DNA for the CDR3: TGTGCCAGCAGCATTGACGGGGGGGACGATTCACCCCTCCACTTT.

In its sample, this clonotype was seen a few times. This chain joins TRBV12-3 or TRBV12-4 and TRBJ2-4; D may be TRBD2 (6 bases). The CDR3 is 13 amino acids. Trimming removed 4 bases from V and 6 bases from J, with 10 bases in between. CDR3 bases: TGTGCCAGCAGTTCCCTTAGCGGAAACATTCAGTACTTC. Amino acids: CASSSLSGNIQYF.

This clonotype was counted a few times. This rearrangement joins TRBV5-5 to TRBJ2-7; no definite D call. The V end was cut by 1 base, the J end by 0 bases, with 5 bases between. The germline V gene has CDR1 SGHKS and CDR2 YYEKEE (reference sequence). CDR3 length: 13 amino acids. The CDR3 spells CASSLRSSYEQYF. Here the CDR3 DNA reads TGTGCCAGCAGCTTGAGGAGCTCCTACGAGCAGTACTTC.

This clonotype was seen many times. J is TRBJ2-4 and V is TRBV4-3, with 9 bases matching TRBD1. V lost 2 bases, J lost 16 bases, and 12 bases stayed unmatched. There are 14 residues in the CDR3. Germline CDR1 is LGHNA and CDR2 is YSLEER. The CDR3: CASSQIQGARGLYF. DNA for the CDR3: TGCGCCAGCAGCCAAATACAGGGGGCGCGAGGGCTTTACTTC.

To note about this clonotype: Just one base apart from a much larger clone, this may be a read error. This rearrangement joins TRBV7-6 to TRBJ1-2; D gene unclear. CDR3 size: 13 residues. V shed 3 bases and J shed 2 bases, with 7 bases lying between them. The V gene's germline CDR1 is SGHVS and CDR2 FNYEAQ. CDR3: CASSLGPNYGYTF. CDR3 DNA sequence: TGTGCCAGCAGCTTGGGTCCCAACTATGGCTACACCTTC.

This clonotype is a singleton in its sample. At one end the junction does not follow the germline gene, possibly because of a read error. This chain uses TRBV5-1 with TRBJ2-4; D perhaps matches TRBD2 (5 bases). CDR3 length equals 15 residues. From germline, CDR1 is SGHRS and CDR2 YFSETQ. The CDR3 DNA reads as TGCGCCAGCAGCCCGGAATGGGGTCCGGGAAACGTTCAGTACTTC. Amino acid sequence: CASSPEWGPGNVQYF.

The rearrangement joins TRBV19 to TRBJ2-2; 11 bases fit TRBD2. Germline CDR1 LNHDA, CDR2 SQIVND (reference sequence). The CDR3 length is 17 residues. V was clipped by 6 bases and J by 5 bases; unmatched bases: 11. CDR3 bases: TGTGCCAGTAGCTCGACTTTGACTAGCGGGATAACCGGGGAGCTGTTTTTT. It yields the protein CASSSTLTSGITGELFF.

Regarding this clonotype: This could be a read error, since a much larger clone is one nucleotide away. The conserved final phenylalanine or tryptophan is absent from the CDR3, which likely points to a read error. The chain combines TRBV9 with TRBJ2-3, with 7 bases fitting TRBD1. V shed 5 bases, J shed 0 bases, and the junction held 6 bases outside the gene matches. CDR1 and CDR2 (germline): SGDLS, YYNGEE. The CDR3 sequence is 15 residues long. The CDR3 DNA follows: TGTGCCAGCAGGCGAGGGACAGCTAGCACAGATACGCAGTATCTT. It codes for CASRRGTASTDTQYL.

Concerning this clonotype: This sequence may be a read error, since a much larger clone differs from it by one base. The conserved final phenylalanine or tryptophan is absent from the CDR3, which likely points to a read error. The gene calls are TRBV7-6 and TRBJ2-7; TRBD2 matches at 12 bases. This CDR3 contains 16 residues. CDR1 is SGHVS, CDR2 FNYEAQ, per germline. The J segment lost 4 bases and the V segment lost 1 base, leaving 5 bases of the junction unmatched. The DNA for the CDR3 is TGTGCCAGCAGCTTAGGAAGGACTAGCGGGATTTACGAGCAGTACATC. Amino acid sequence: CASSLGRTSGIYEQYI.

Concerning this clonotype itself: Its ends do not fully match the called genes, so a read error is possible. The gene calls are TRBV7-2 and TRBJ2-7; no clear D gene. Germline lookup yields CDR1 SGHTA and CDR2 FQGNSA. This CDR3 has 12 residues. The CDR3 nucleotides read TGTGCCAGCAGCTTAGGCACCTACGAGCGGTACTTC. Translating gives CASSLGTYERYF. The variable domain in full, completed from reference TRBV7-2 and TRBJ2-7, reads GAGVSQSPSNKVTEKGKDVELRCDPISGHTALYWYRQSLGQGLEFLIYFQGNSAPDKSGLPSDRFSAERTGGSVSTLTIQRTQQEDSAVYLCASSLGTYERYFGPGTRLTVT.

Here the CDR3 reads CASSEREGPEQFF. The CDR3, as DNA: TGCGCCAGCAGCGAGCGGGAGGGCCCTGAGCAGTTCTTC. This rearrangement joins TRBV4-3 to TRBJ2-1, with TRBD2 identical over 10 bases. Germline CDR1 and CDR2: LGHNA and YSLEER. CDR3 length: 13 residues. V shed 5 bases and J 9 bases; nucleotides not matched to a gene: 4.

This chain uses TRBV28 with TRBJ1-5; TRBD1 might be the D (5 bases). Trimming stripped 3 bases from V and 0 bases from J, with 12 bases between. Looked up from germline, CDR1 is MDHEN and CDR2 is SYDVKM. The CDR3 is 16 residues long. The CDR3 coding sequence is TGTGCCAGCAGTTTCCCTGACAGAGCTAGCAATCAGCCCCAGCATTTT. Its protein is CASSFPDRASNQPQHF.

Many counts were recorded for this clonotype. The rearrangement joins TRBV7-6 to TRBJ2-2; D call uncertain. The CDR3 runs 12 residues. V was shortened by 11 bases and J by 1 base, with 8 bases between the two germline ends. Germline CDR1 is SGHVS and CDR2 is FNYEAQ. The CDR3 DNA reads TGTGCCGCCGGATGGAACACCGGGGAGCTGTTTTTT. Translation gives CAAGWNTGELFF.

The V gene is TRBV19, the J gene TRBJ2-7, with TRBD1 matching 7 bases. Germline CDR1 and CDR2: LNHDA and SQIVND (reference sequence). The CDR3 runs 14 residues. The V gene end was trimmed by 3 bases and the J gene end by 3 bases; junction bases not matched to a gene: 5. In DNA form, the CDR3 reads TGTGCCAGTAGTATGGGGACAGCATACTACGAGCAGTACTTC. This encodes CASSMGTAYYEQYF.

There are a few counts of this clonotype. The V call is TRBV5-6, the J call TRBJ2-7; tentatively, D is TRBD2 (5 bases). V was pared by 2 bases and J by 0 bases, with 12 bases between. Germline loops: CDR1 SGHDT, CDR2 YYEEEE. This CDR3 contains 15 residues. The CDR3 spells CASSFFGLSSYEQYF. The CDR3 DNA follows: TGTGCCAGCAGCTTCTTCGGACTTAGCTCCTACGAGCAGTACTTC.

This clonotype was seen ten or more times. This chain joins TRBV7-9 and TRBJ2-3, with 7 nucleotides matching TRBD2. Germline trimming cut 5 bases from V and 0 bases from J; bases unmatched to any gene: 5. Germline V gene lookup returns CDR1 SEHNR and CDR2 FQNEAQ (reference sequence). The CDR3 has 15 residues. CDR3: CASSRISGSTDTQYF. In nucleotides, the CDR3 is TGTGCCAGCAGCCGTATTAGCGGGAGCACAGATACGCAGTATTTT.

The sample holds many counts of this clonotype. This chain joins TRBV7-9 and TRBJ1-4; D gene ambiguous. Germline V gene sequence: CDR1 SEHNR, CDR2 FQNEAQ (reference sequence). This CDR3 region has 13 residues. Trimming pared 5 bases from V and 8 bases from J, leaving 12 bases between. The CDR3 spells CASSPAGYEKLFF. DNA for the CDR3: TGTGCCAGCAGCCCCGCGGGTTACGAAAAACTGTTTTTT.

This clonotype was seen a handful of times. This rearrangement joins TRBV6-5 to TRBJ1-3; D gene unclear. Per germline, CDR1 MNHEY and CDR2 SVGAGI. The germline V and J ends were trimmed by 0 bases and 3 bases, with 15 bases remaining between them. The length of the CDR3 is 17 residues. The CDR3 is CASSYSIYTVVGNTIYF. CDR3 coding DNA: TGTGCCAGCAGTTACTCGATATACACAGTCGTTGGAAACACCATATATTTT.

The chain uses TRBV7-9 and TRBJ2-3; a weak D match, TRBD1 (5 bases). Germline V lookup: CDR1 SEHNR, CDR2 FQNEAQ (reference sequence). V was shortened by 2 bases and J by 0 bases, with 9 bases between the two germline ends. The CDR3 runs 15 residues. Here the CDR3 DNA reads TGTGCCAGCAGCTTACTTGACAGCAGCACAGATACGCAGTATTTT. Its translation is CASSLLDSSTDTQYF.

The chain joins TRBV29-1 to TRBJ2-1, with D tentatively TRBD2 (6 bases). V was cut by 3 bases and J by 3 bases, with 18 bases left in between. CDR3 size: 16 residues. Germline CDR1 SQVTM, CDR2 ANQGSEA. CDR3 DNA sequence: TGCAGCGTTGAGCCACAGCGGGCGCTCAGCTACAATGAGCAGTTCTTC. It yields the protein CSVEPQRALSYNEQFF.

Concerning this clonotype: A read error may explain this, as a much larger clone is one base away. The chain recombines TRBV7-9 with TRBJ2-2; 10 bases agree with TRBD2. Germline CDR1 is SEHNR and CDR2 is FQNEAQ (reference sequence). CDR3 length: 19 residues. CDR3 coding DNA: TGTGCCAGCAGCTCCCTGAGGACTAGCGGAAATACGAACACCGGGGAGCTGCTTTTT. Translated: CASSSLRTSGNTNTGELLF.

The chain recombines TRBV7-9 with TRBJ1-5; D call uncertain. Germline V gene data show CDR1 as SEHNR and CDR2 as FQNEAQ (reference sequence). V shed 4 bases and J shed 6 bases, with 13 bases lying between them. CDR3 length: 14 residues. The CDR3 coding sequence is TGTGCCAGCAGCTCTGGCCCGGCTGGTCAGCCCCAGCATTTT. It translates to CASSSGPAGQPQHF. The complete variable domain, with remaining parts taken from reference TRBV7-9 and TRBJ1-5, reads DTGVSQNPRHKITKRGQNVTFRCDPISEHNRLYWYRQTLGQGPEFLTYFQNEAQLEKSRLLSDRFSAERPKGSFSTLEIQRTEQGDSAMYLCASSSGPAGQPQHFGDGTRLSIL.

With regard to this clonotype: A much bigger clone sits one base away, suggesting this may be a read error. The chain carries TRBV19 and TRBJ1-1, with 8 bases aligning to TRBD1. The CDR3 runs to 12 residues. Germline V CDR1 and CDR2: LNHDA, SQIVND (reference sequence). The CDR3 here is CASNSGGTEASF. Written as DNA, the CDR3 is TGTGCCAGTAACTCAGGGGGCACTGAAGCTTCCTTT.